This passage covers 3 T cell receptor beta chains from one sample sequenced in a study of OX40 agonist ivuxolimab in advanced cancers. Assay: immunoSEQ multiplex PCR; the TCRdb copy retains only in-frame clones and omits some. The sample has 100,000 to 150,000 clones, 85% to 95% seen once. The starting material was CD4+ or CD8+ T cells sorted from blood, obtained in a trial of the OX40 agonist ivuxolimab. These receptor sequences come from an adult with an advanced solid tumor such as melanoma, head and neck, liver or kidney cancer.

This chain links TRBV11-3 with TRBJ2-3, with 12 bases that match TRBD2. The CDR3 runs 15 residues. With V trimmed by 5 bases and J by 6 bases, 6 bases remained unmatched. Germline CDR1 reads SGHNT; CDR2 reads YENEEA. The CDR3 bases are TGTGCCAGCAGCCCCGGACTAGCGGGATCGGATACGCAGTATTTT. Its protein is CASSPGLAGSDTQYF.

This rearrangement joins TRBV20-1 to TRBJ2-3, with unresolved D. The CDR3 extends over 11 amino acids. Per germline, CDR1 DFQATT and CDR2 SNEGSKA (reference sequence). CDR3 sequence: CAVGTTDTQYF. CDR3 sequence (DNA): TGCGCCGTGGGAACGACAGATACGCAGTATTTT.

This clone came up once. This chain uses TRBV7-3 with TRBJ2-3; D call uncertain. Germline CDR1 reads SGHTA; CDR2 reads FQGTGA. V lost 0 bases, J lost 2 bases, and 3 bases lay in between. CDR3 length: 13 residues. The CDR3 spells CASSLTYTDTQYF. CDR3 nucleotides: TGTGCCAGCAGCTTAACCTACACAGATACGCAGTATTTT.